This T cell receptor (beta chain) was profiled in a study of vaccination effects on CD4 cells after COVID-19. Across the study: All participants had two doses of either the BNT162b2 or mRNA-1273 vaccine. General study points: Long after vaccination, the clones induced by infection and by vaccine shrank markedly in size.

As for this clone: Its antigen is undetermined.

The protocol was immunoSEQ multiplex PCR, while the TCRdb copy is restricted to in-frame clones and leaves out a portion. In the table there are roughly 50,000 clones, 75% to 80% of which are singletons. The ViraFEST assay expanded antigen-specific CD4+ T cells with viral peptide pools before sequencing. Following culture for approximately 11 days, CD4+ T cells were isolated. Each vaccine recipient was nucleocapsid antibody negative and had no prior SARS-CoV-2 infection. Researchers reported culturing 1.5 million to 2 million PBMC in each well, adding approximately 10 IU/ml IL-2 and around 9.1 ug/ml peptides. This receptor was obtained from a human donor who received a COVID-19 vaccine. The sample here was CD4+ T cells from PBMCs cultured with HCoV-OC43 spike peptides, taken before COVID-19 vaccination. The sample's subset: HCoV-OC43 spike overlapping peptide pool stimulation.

The CDR3, as DNA: TGTGCCAGCAGTTCCTCAGCTAACTATGGCTACACCTTC. This sequence encodes CASSSSANYGYTF. The rearrangement links TRBV6-2 or TRBV6-3 to TRBJ1-2; D gene unclear. Germline-derived CDR1 and CDR2 are MNHEY and SVGEGT. This CDR3 spans 13 amino acids. Between the trimmed V and J ends, which lost 4 bases and 0 bases, there was a span of 6 bases.